This TCR beta chain was sequenced during a study of T cells after yellow fever vaccination. Study-wide points: Post-booster reappearance was seen for most primary-vaccination clones (96% CD4, about 90% CD8). Peaking on day 5 versus 15, the secondary response was faster but weaker. Clonotype sharing between CD4 and CD8 compartments was small.

Remarks on this clonotype: Its antigen is as yet unknown.

Trimming removed 0 bases at V and 3 bases at J, with 11 bases between. Germline assignment: CDR1 LGHNA and CDR2 YNFKEQ. The CDR3 consists of 15 residues. One entry per CDR3 protein results from TCRdb running MiXCR on the 5' RACE reads. The data contain hundreds of thousands of distinct CDR3 sequences, 12% of them singletons. This TCR was sampled from a man between 18 and 35 years old who received the YFV17D yellow fever vaccine. The genes are TRBV4-2 and TRBJ1-1; D is possibly TRBD1 (5 bases). The sequenced sample was CD4+ T cells sorted from PBMCs, obtained 15 days after the yellow fever booster vaccination. CDR3 in DNA: TGTGCCAGCAGCCAAGATCTTGGGGGGGACACTGAAGCTTTCTTT. The encoded protein is CASSQDLGGDTEAFF.